What follows describes a single T cell receptor (beta chain). The data are from a study of memory CD4+ T cells and cytomegalovirus serostatus. The CDR3 totals 15 residues. Germline V gene lookup returns CDR1 MDHEN and CDR2 SYDVKM. V shed 4 bases, J shed 5 bases, and the junction held 6 bases outside the gene matches. The sort gate was single viable CD3+CD4+CD8-CD45RO+ cells for memory CD4+ T cells. Sequencing was performed with immunoSEQ multiplex PCR; in TCRdb, only in-frame clones are kept and a portion is missing. The sample consists of under 55,000 clones, over 70% of them appearing once. V is TRBV28 and J is TRBJ1-2, with 11 bases that match TRBD1. The sequencing input was memory CD4+ T cells from blood. The TCR comes from an adult in good health and CMV-seropositive. The CDR3 sequence: CASSSAGTGGYGYTF. CDR3 DNA sequence: TGTGCCAGCAGTTCCGCCGGGACAGGGGGATATGGCTACACCTTC.